This T cell receptor (beta chain) was sequenced for a study of blood T cell repertoires in COVID-19. Study-wide background: From the United States, Italy and Spain came samples of acute and convalescent COVID-19. T cells, B-cell-depleted T cells, or PBMCs provided the cDNA or gDNA that served as material.

Original analysis: Nucleated cell number was recorded as an estimate derived from reference gene primer amplification. The repertoire was sequenced with immunoSEQ multiplex PCR; TCRdb's copy has only in-frame clones and lacks some. That table gives V, J and clone size, and the DNA gave D and trimming. The table has around 130,000 clones, 84% seen once. Germline V gene lookup returns CDR1 SEHNR and CDR2 FQNEAQ (reference sequence). The germline V and J ends were trimmed by 5 bases and 0 bases, with 13 bases remaining between them. The CDR3 is made up of 15 amino acids. Sequenced sample: peripheral blood. This clonotype was sampled from a woman aged 55-69 years with acute or convalescent COVID-19. This chain connects TRBV7-9 to TRBJ1-2; perhaps TRBD1 as D (5 bases). The CDR3 DNA reads as TGTGCCAGCAGCCCCCAAGGACAAGCTAACTATGGCTACACCTTC. This translates into CASSPQGQANYGYTF. The variable domain in full, completed from reference TRBV7-9 and TRBJ1-2, reads DTGVSQNPRHKITKRGQNVTFRCDPISEHNRLYWYRQTLGQGPEFLTYFQNEAQLEKSRLLSDRFSAERPKGSFSTLEIQRTEQGDSAMYLCASSPQGQANYGYTFGSGTRLTVV.